The present entry profiles one T cell receptor beta chain with its context. Germline V CDR1 and CDR2: MNHEY, SVGAGI. V was trimmed by 5 bases and J by 3 bases, leaving 14 bases between them. This CDR3 spans 14 amino acids. This sample stems from a study of blood T cell repertoires in COVID-19. The table came from immunoSEQ multiplex PCR; TCRdb's copy has only in-frame clones and leaves some out. The table lists 200,000 to 250,000 clones, about 88% of them singletons. The source is a woman in her 50s with COVID-19, enrolled during active disease. The chain uses TRBV6-5 and TRBJ2-7, with a tentative D call TRBD2 (6 bases). The sequenced sample consisted of peripheral blood. The DNA for the CDR3 is TGTGCCAGCAGTCCCCGCCCCGGGAGCTACGAGCAGTACTTC. Its translation is CASSPRPGSYEQYF.